This T cell receptor (beta chain) originates from a study of T-cell reconstitution after alpha-beta-depleted transplantation in children listed by TCRdb under 2016. Some background on the complete study: Using TCR repertoire profiling, the study quantitatively followed how T-cell immune reconstitution unfolded in children after TCRalphabeta/CD19-depleted allogeneic hematopoietic cell transplantation.

The sample holds many counts of this clonotype. Its specific antigen is unknown. Base qualities are not provided; no much larger clone lies one nucleotide away. Based on the germline V gene (reference sequence), the CDR1 and CDR2 sequences are PRHDT and FYEKMQ. The cysteine opens and the phenylalanine closes a CDR3 of 16 amino acids. Only CDR3 DNA remains: 48 bases, in frame from the first base. Ends trimmed: V by 5 bases, J by 7 bases; bases unmatched to a gene: 12. The library came from PCR. The sequencer listed for this sample is Illumina HiSeq 2500. To normalize quantification of the TCRbeta repertoire, the TCR libraries were built with molecular barcoding that relied on unique molecular identifiers. TCRdb reprocessing: public reads trimmed at Q25 with fastp, clones called with MiXCR, in-frame beta chains kept. Rows matching on CDR3 protein sequence are summarized as one entry with the most common DNA and genes. In all, the sample holds roughly 200,000 distinct CDR3 sequences, and roughly 9.1% of those were seen once. The ten biggest clones cover roughly 36% of the sample.

What the treatment or condition label conveys for this sample: allogeneic hematopoietic cell transplantation with graft depleted of TCRalphabeta T cells and CD19 B cells. Transplant recipients were children who received TCRalphabeta/CD19-depleted allogeneic hematopoietic cell grafts. Here is what the overall study found, with its caveats: The apparently early recovery of alphabetaT-cell counts about two months after transplant reportedly depended on only several hundred rapidly expanded clones that came from non-depleted graft cells. Over subsequent months, a decline in hyperexpanded clone frequencies was noted, and after one year, T-cell counts and TCRbeta diversity were mostly ascribed to newly produced T cells. In some patients, high TCRbeta diversity at day 60 was attributed to recipient T cells and intrathymic progenitors that had survived conditioning.

This TCR was recovered from a male patient between 2 and 9 years old who had a stem cell transplant for acute myeloid leukemia, so the T cells may come from the graft donor. The chain is encoded by TRBV13 joined to TRBJ2-1; TRBD2 lines up with 9 middle nucleotides. Sequences were derived from PBMCs, mostly from graft donor cells, sampled 360 days after TCRalphabeta/CD19-depleted stem cell transplant. CDR3 region: CASSTGLAILGNEQFF. DNA sequence: TGTGCCAGCAGCACGGGACTAGCAATATTAGGGAATGAGCAGTTCTTC.